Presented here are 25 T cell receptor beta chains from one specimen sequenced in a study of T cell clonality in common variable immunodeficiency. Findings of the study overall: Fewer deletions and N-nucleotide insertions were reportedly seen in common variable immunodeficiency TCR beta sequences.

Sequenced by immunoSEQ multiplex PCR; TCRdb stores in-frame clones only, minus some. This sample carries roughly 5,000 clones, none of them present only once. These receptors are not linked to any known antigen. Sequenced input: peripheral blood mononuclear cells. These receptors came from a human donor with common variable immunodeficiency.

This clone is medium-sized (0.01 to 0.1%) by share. The sequenced CDR3 bases are TGCGCCAGCAGCTTGAGAGGTTACCTCATGAACACTGAA. Its protein is CASSLRGYLMNTE. The entire CDR3 protein is CASSLRGYLMNTEAFF. The chain recombines TRBV5-1 with TRBJ1-1; no reliable D call. The observed sequence ends 3 residues before the CDR3 terminus, with the missing tail filled in from the germline J gene. The CDR3 is 16 residues long. From germline, CDR1 is SGHRS and CDR2 YFSETQ. V lost 1 base, J lost 0 bases, and 13 bases lay in between.

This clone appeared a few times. The CDR3 bases that were read are TGCGCCAGCAGCTTGGCGGCTAGCGGGGAATCGGATACG. Its protein is CASSLAASGESDT. The CDR3 reads in full as CASSLAASGESDTQYF. The rearrangement uses TRBV5-1 and TRBJ2-3; TRBD2 aligns across 9 bases. The CDR3 extends 3 residues past the end of the read, so its final part is completed from the germline J gene. The CDR3 runs to 16 residues. The V segment lost 0 bases and the J segment 6 bases; nucleotides outside the gene matches: 8. Germline V gives CDR1 SGHRS, CDR2 YFSETQ.

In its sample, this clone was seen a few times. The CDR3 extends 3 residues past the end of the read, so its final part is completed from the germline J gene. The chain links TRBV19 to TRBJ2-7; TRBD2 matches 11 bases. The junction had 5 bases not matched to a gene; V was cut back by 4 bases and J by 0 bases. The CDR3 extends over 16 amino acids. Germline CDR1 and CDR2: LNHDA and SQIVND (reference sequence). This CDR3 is CASSTSGLADSYEQYF. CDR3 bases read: TGTGCCAGTAGTACCTCGGGACTAGCGGACTCCTACGAG.

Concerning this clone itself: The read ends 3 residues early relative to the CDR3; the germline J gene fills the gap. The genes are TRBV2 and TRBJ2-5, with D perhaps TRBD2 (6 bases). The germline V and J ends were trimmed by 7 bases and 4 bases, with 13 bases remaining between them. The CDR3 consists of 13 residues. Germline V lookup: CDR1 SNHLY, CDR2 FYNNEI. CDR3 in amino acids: CASTRGRRETQYF. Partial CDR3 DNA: TGTGCCAGCACCCGGGGGAGAAGAGAGACC.

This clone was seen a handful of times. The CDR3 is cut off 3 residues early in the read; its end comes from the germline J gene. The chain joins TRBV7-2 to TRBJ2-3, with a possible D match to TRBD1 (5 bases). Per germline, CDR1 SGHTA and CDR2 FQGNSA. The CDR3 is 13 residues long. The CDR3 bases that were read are TGTGCCAGCAGCTTAGAGGGGCGACGGCCG. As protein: CASSLEGRRP. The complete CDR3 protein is CASSLEGRRPQYF.

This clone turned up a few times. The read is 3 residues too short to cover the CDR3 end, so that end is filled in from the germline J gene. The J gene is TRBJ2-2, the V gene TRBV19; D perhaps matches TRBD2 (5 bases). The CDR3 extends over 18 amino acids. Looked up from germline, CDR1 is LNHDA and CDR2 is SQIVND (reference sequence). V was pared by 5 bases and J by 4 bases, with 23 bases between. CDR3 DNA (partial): TGTGCCAGTAGTGTCCCTCGGCCAAGCGGACGGGGCACCGGGGAG. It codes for CASSVPRPSGRGTGE. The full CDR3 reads CASSVPRPSGRGTGELFF.

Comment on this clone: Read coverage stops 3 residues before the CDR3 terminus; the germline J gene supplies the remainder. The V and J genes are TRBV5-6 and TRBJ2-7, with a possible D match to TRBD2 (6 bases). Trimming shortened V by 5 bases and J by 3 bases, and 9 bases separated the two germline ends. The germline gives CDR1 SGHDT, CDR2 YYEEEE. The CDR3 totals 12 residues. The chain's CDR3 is CASSPGVYEQYF. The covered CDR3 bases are TGTGCCAGCAGTCCGGGGGTCTACGAG.

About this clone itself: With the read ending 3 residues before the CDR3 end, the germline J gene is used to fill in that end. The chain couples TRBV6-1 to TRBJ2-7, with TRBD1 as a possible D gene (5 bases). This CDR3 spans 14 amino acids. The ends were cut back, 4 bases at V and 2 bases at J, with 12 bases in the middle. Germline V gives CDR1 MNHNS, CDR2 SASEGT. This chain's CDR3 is CASSAETVTYEQYF. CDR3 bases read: TGTGCCAGCAGTGCTGAGACAGTAACCTACGAG.

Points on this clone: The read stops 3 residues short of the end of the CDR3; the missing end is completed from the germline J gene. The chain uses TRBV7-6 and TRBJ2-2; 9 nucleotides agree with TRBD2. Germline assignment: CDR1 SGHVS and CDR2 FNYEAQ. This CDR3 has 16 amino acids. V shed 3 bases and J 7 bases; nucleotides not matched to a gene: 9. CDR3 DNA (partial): TGTGCCAGCAGCTTGGGCGGGGGGGCCTTGAACGGGGAG. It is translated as CASSLGGGALNGE. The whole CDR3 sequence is CASSLGGGALNGELFF. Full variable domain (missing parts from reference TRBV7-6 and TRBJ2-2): GAGVSQSPRYKVTKRGQDVALRCDPISGHVSLYWYRQALGQGPEFLTYFNYEAQQDKSGLPNDRFSAERPEGSISTLTIQRTEQRDSAMYRCASSLGGGALNGELFFGEGSRLTVL.

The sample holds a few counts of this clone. CDR3 residues: CASSLLRNTIYF. CDR3 bases read: TGTGCCAGCAGCCTCCTGAGGAACACC. This chain uses TRBV11-2 with TRBJ1-3; D remains ambiguous. The read ends 3 residues before the CDR3 terminus; that terminus is restored from the germline J gene. CDR3 length equals 12 residues. Germline values: CDR1 SGHAT, CDR2 FQNNGV. With 5 bases removed from V and 7 bases from J, the gap between germline ends came to 9 bases.

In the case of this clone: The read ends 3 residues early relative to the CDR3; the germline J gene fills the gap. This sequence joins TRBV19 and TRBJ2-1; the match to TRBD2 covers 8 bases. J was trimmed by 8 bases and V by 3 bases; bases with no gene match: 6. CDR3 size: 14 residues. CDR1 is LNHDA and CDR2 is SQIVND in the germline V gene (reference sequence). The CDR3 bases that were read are TGTGCCAGTAGTATGGGCCTAGCGGGCTATGAG. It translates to CASSMGLAGYE. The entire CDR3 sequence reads CASSMGLAGYEQFF.

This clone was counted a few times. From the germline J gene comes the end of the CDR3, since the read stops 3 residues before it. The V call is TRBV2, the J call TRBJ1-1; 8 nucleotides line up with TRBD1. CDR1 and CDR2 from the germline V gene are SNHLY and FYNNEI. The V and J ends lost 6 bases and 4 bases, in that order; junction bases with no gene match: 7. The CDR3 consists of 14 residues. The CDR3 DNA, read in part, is TGTGCCAGCAGAGCGCAGGGGGCTATCACTGAA. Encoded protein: CASRAQGAITE. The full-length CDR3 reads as CASRAQGAITEAFF.

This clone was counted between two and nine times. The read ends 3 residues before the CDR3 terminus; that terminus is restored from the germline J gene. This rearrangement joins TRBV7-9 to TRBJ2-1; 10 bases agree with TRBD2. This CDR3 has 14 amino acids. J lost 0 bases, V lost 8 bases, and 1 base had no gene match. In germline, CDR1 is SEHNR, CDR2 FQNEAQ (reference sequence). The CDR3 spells CASASGSSYNEQFF. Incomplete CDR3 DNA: TGTGCCAGCGCTAGCGGGAGCTCCTACAATGAG.

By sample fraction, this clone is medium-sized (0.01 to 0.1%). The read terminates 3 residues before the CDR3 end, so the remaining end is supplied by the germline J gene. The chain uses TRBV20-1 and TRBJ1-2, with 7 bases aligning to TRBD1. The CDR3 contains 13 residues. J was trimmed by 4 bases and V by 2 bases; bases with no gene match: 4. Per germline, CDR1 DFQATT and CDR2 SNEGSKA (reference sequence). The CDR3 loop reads CSARRQGAYGYTF. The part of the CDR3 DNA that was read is TGCAGTGCTAGAAGACAGGGAGCCTATGGC.

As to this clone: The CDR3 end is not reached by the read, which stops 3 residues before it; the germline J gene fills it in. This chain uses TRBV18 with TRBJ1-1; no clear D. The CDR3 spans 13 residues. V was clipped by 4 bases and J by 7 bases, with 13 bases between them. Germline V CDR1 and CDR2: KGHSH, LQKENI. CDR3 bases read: TGTGCCAGCTCACTAAATAAGGAGGGTGAA. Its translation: CASSLNKEGE. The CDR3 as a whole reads CASSLNKEGEAFF. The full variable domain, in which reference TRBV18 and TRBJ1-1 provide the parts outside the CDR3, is NAGVMQNPRHLVRRRGQEARLRCSPMKGHSHVYWYRQLPEEGLKFMVYLQKENIIDESGMPKERFSAEFPKEGPSILRIQQVVRGDSAAYFCASSLNKEGEAFFGQGTRLTVV.

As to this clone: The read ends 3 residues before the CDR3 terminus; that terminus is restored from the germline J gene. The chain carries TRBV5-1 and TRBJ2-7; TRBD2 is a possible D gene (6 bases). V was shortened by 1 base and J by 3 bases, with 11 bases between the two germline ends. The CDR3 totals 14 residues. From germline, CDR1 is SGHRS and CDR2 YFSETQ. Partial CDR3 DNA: TGCGCCAGCAGCTTGAGAGGGGAGGACTACGAG. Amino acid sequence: CASSLRGEDYE. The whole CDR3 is CASSLRGEDYEQYF.

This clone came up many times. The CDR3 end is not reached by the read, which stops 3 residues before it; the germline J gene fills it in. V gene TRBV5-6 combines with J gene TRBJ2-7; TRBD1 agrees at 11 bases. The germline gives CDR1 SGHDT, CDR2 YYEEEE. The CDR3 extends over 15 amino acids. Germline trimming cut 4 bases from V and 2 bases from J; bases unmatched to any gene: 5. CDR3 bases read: TGTGCCAGCAGCGACGGACAGGGGGCGGCCTACGAG. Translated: CASSDGQGAAYE. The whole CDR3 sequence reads CASSDGQGAAYEQYF.

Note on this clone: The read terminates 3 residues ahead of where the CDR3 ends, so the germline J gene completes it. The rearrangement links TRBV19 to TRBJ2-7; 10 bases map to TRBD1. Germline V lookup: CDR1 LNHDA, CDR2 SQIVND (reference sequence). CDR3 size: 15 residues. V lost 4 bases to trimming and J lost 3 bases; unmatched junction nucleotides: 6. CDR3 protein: CASSSTGTGVYEQYF. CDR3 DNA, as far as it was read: TGTGCCAGTAGTAGTACCGGGACAGGGGTCTACGAG.

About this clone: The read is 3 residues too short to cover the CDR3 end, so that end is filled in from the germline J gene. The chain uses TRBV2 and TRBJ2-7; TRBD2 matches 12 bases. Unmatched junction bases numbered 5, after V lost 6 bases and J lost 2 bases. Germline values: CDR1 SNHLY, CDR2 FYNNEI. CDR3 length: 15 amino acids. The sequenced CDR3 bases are TGTGCCAGCAGCGCTGGACTAGCGGGGACCTACGAG. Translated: CASSAGLAGTYE. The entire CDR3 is CASSAGLAGTYEQYF.

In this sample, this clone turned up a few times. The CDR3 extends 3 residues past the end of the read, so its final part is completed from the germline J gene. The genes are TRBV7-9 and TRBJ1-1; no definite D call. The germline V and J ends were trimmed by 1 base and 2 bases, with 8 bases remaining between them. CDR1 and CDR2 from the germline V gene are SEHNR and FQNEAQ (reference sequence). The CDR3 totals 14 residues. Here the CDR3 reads CASSLGGFNTEAFF. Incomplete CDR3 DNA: TGTGCCAGCAGCTTAGGAGGGTTTAACACTGAA. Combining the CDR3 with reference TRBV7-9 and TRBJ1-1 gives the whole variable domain DTGVSQNPRHKITKRGQNVTFRCDPISEHNRLYWYRQTLGQGPEFLTYFQNEAQLEKSRLLSDRFSAERPKGSFSTLEIQRTEQGDSAMYLCASSLGGFNTEAFFGQGTRLTVV.

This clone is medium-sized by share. The part of the CDR3 DNA that was read is TGTGCCAGCAGCCCACAAGGGAGGACAATTCGGAACGAG. Translated, it gives CASSPQGRTIRNE. The CDR3, in full, reads CASSPQGRTIRNEQYF. The chain employs TRBV13 and TRBJ2-7; TRBD2 might be the D (6 bases). Coverage ceases 3 residues before the CDR3 finishes, and the germline J gene fills in the end. CDR1 is PRHDT and CDR2 is FYEKMQ in the germline V gene (reference sequence). The CDR3 has 16 residues. V lost 5 bases and J lost 5, with 22 bases in between.

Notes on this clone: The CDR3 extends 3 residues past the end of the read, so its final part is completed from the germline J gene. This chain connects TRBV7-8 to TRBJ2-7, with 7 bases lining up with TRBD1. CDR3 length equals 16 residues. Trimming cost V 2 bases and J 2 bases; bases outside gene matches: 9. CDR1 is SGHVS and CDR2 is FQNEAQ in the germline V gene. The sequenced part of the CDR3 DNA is TGTGCCAGCAGCTTAATAGCCCGGACAGGACCCTACGAG. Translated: CASSLIARTGPYE. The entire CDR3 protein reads CASSLIARTGPYEQYF.

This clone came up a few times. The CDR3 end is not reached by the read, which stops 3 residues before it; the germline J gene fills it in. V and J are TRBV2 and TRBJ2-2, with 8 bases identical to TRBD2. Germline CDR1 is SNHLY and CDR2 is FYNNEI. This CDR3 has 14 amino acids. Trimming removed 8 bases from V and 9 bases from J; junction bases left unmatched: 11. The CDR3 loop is CASDSRGGFRELFF. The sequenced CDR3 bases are TGTGCCAGCGACTCCCGGGGGGGGTTCAGGGAG.

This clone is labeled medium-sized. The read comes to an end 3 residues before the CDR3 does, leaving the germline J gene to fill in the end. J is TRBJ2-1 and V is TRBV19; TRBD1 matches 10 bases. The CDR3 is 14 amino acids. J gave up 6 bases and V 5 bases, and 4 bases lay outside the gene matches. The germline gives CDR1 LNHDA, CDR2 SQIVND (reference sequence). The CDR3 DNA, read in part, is TGTGCCAGTAGTTTAGGACAGGGGGGCAATGAG. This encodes CASSLGQGGNE. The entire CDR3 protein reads CASSLGQGGNEQFF.

CDR3 in amino acids: CASNSGGQETQYF. The covered CDR3 bases are TGCGCCAGCAACTCAGGTGGCCAAGAGACC. The gene calls are TRBV5-1 and TRBJ2-5, with D unresolved. The CDR3 end is not reached by the read, which stops 3 residues before it; the germline J gene fills it in. Trimming cost V 6 bases and J 1 base, with 10 bases left between them. Germline CDR1 SGHRS, CDR2 YFSETQ. This CDR3 has 13 residues.